What follows are 15 T cell receptor beta chains derived from one specimen sequenced in a study of T cell repertoires in cytomegalovirus infection. TCRdb reprocessed the reads with MiXCR, giving one entry per CDR3 protein. Of 250,000 to 300,000 distinct CDR3 sequences listed, about 15% are singletons. Sample: CD8+ T cells from PBMCs. Every receptor here comes from a human donor in good health (CMV status not recorded). Some clones in this sample may be carry-over from other donors' samples.

This clonotype showed up many times. The chain links TRBV14 to TRBJ2-1; weak D call: TRBD2 (6 bases). Deletions cut 0 bases from V and 6 bases from J, with 15 bases between. The CDR3 length is 16 residues. CDR1 and CDR2 from the germline V gene are SGHDN and FVKESK. CDR3: CASSQDRAGLGNEQFF. CDR3 sequence (DNA): TGTGCCAGCAGCCAAGATAGGGCGGGGCTTGGCAATGAGCAGTTCTTC.

The DNA for the CDR3 is TGTGCCAGCAGTTTATTTACTGGGGGCGCCGATACGCAGTATTTT. Its protein is CASSLFTGGADTQYF. J is TRBJ2-3 and V is TRBV28, with TRBD1 as a possible D gene (6 bases). V lost 1 base to trimming and J lost 6 bases, with 14 bases between them. The CDR3 has 15 amino acids. Germline CDR1 is MDHEN and CDR2 is SYDVKM. Together with reference TRBV28 and TRBJ2-3, the CDR3 gives the full variable domain: DVKVTQSSRYLVKRTGEKVFLECVQDMDHENMFWYRQDPGLGLRLIYFSYDVKMKEKGDIPEGYSVSREKKERFSLILESASTNQTSMYLCASSLFTGGADTQYFGPGTRLTVL.

This clonotype has only a few counts. This sequence joins TRBV29-1 and TRBJ2-1; TRBD2 is a possible D gene (6 bases). Germline assignment: CDR1 SQVTM and CDR2 ANQGSEA. This CDR3 region has 13 residues. V dropped 2 bases and J dropped 6 bases, with 11 bases sitting between them. The DNA of the CDR3 is TGCAGCGTTGAAACTAGCAGATTCAATGAGCAGTTCTTC. Its translation is CSVETSRFNEQFF.

Only a few counts were recorded for this clonotype. This chain connects TRBV28 to TRBJ2-2; D possibly uses TRBD1 or TRBD2 (7 bases each). The V gene's germline CDR1 is MDHEN and CDR2 SYDVKM. V dropped 1 base and J dropped 3 bases, with 21 bases sitting between them. The CDR3 has 19 residues. The CDR3: CASSLSAAGDSEDTGELFF. The DNA of the CDR3 is TGTGCCAGCAGTTTATCGGCCGCGGGGGACAGCGAGGACACCGGGGAGCTGTTTTTT.

V gene TRBV2 combines with J gene TRBJ2-2; 7 nucleotides line up with TRBD2. CDR1 is SNHLY and CDR2 is FYNNEI in the germline V gene. The CDR3 sequence is 15 residues long. V shed 3 bases, J shed 3 bases, and the junction held 4 bases outside the gene matches. The CDR3 nucleotides are TGTGCCAGCAGTGACTCAGGGAGGGACACCGGGGAGCTGTTTTTT. Translation: CASSDSGRDTGELFF.

The genes are TRBV20-1 and TRBJ2-7, with 7 nucleotides matching TRBD2. Germline CDR1 reads DFQATT; CDR2 reads SNEGSKA (reference sequence). V shed 3 bases, J shed 5 bases, and the junction held 16 bases outside the gene matches. The CDR3 covers 16 residues. CDR3 DNA: TGCAGTGCTAGGGGGGGGGTTGGCCCTCGGCTCGACGAGCAGTACTTC. This gives the protein CSARGGVGPRLDEQYF.

The chain joins TRBV29-1 to TRBJ2-7; 9 bases match TRBD1. The CDR3 sequence is 15 residues long. V lost 8 bases to trimming and J lost 3 bases; unmatched junction nucleotides: 14. Per the germline V gene, CDR1 is SQVTM and CDR2 is ANQGSEA. CDR3 loop: CSLAIEGQGRYEQYF. DNA for the CDR3: TGCAGCCTAGCGATAGAGGGACAGGGCCGCTACGAGCAGTACTTC.

This clonotype was seen a few times. J is TRBJ1-5 and V is TRBV4-1, with D maybe TRBD1 (5 bases). With 6 bases removed from V and 5 bases from J, the gap between germline ends came to 14 bases. The V gene's germline CDR1 is MGHRA and CDR2 YSYEKL. The CDR3 is 14 amino acids. This CDR3 reads CASSGDVYDQPQHF. The CDR3 DNA reads as TGCGCCAGCAGTGGGGACGTTTACGATCAGCCCCAGCATTTT.

This chain joins TRBV9 and TRBJ1-2, with 8 bases fitting TRBD1. The CDR3 extends over 16 amino acids. Trimming cost V 1 base and J 6 bases; bases outside gene matches: 11. CDR1 SGDLS and CDR2 YYNGEE come from the germline V gene. The DNA for the CDR3 is TGTGCCAGCAGCGTATCGTCAGGGGGCGAAGTTAATGGCTACACCTTC. Encoded protein: CASSVSSGGEVNGYTF.

The chain carries TRBV2 and TRBJ1-1; D remains unclear. Looked up from germline, CDR1 is SNHLY and CDR2 is FYNNEI. V lost 10 bases to trimming and J lost 5 bases, with 14 bases between them. CDR3 length: 12 residues. CDR3 in DNA: TGTGCCACAAGGACGGCCCGGACTGAAGCTTTCTTT. This sequence encodes CATRTARTEAFF.

The rearrangement uses TRBV6-1 and TRBJ2-2; weak D call: TRBD1 (5 bases). CDR1 MNHNS and CDR2 SASEGT come from the germline V gene. V lost 6 bases and J 11 bases, leaving 13 bases between the germline ends. The CDR3 has 12 residues. The CDR3 nucleotides read TGTGCCAGCAGGCGTGGGGCTGGTGAGCTGTTTTTT. It specifies CASRRGAGELFF.

This clonotype has just a few counts. The chain joins TRBV28 to TRBJ2-7; no firm D call. CDR3 length: 16 residues. Germline assignment: CDR1 MDHEN and CDR2 SYDVKM. V lost 8 bases to trimming and J lost 4 bases, with 24 bases between them. CDR3 sequence: CASSGHGRGWSYEQYF. Written as DNA, the CDR3 is TGTGCCAGCTCCGGGCACGGACGAGGTTGGTCTTACGAGCAGTACTTC.

The V and J genes are TRBV20-1 and TRBJ2-3, with D uncertain. Per the germline V gene, CDR1 is DFQATT and CDR2 is SNEGSKA (reference sequence). V dropped 5 bases and J dropped 6 bases, with 9 bases sitting between them. CDR3 size: 11 residues. The CDR3 sequence: CSARSGDTQYF. CDR3 coding DNA: TGCAGTGCTCGAAGTGGGGATACGCAGTATTTT.

This clonotype was counted at least ten times. V and J are TRBV11-2 and TRBJ2-1; D gene ambiguous. V gave up 1 base and J gave up 0 bases, with 7 bases separating them. CDR1 and CDR2 from the germline V gene are SGHAT and FQNNGV. This CDR3 comprises 15 residues. The CDR3 sequence: CASSLVPSSYNEQFF. DNA of the CDR3: TGTGCCAGCAGCTTAGTTCCAAGCTCCTACAATGAGCAGTTCTTC.

This clonotype has only a few counts. V is TRBV29-1 and J is TRBJ2-3, with D perhaps matching TRBD1 (6 bases). The CDR3 contains 12 residues. The V gene's germline CDR1 is SQVTM and CDR2 ANQGSEA. V dropped 6 bases and J dropped 3 bases, with 10 bases sitting between them. The CDR3 DNA is TGCAGCGTCGACCAGGGGACAGATACGCAGTATTTT. Translating it yields CSVDQGTDTQYF.